This passage covers 22 T cell receptor beta chains from one sample sequenced in a study of blood T cell repertoires in COVID-19. Sequenced by immunoSEQ multiplex PCR; TCRdb stores in-frame clones only, minus some. The sample has more than 85,000 clones; just under 95% are singletons. The sequencing sample was made of peripheral blood. The receptors derive from a man between 65 and 80 years old with acute or convalescent COVID-19.

The chain is built from TRBV5-1 and TRBJ1-1; the D is unclear. The CDR3 runs to 14 residues. V was clipped by 7 bases and J by 0 bases, with 13 bases between them. CDR1 and CDR2 (germline): SGHRS, YFSETQ. CDR3 loop: CASSSEEMNTEAFF. CDR3 sequence (DNA): TGCGCCAGCTCATCCGAGGAGATGAACACTGAAGCTTTCTTT.

This chain uses TRBV7-9 with TRBJ1-6, with D perhaps matching TRBD1 (5 bases). CDR1 and CDR2 (germline): SEHNR, FQNEAQ (reference sequence). The CDR3 length is 15 residues. The germline V and J ends were trimmed by 6 bases and 8 bases, with 17 bases remaining between them. The CDR3 DNA is TGTGCCAGCAGTCCCCTGTCAGGGAGGGATTCACCCCTCCACTTT. Translation gives CASSPLSGRDSPLHF.

V and J are TRBV5-1 and TRBJ2-5; TRBD2 aligns across 8 bases. The germline V gene encodes CDR1 SGHRS and CDR2 YFSETQ. V trimming: 4 bases; J trimming: 2 bases; junction bases outside the gene matches: 4. This CDR3 spans 14 amino acids. The CDR3 nucleotides are TGCGCCAGCAGCACCTCGGGGGGGCAAGAGACCCAGTACTTC. Its protein product is CASSTSGGQETQYF.

The chain carries TRBV28 and TRBJ2-7; 9 bases agree with TRBD2. This CDR3 contains 13 residues. CDR1 MDHEN and CDR2 SYDVKM come from the germline V gene. J lost 3 bases, V lost 7 bases, and 4 bases had no gene match. The chain's CDR3 is CASTAGGGYEQYF. For the CDR3, the DNA is TGTGCCAGCACCGCGGGGGGGGGCTACGAGCAGTACTTC.

This chain uses TRBV10-1 with TRBJ1-6; D uncertain. V lost 6 bases and J lost 9, with 12 bases in between. CDR1 is WNHNN and CDR2 is SYGVQD in the germline V gene (reference sequence). The length of the CDR3 is 13 residues. CDR3 sequence reads: CASSPGAGSPLHF. The CDR3 region has the DNA TGCGCCAGCAGCCCAGGCGCAGGTTCACCCCTCCACTTT.

The V gene is TRBV10-3, the J gene TRBJ2-2, with 10 nucleotides matching TRBD1. The CDR3 covers 18 residues. Per the germline V gene, CDR1 is ENHRY and CDR2 is SYGVKD. V shed 7 bases, J shed 6 bases, and the junction held 17 bases outside the gene matches. This CDR3 reads CAITPGQGFPPLSGELFF. Written as DNA, the CDR3 is TGTGCCATCACCCCGGGACAGGGGTTTCCCCCACTCTCCGGGGAGCTGTTTTTT.

V is TRBV18 and J is TRBJ2-7, with TRBD1 identical over 9 bases. Germline trimming cut 3 bases from V and 0 bases from J; bases unmatched to any gene: 3. Germline assignment: CDR1 KGHSH and CDR2 LQKENI. The CDR3 has 15 residues. The CDR3 DNA sequence: TGTGCCAGCTCACCCGGACAGGGGCCCTCCTACGAGCAGTACTTC. It translates to CASSPGQGPSYEQYF. The full variable domain, with the rest looked up from reference TRBV18 and TRBJ2-7, is NAGVMQNPRHLVRRRGQEARLRCSPMKGHSHVYWYRQLPEEGLKFMVYLQKENIIDESGMPKERFSAEFPKEGPSILRIQQVVRGDSAAYFCASSPGQGPSYEQYFGPGTRLTVT.

The chain has TRBV13 and TRBJ1-4; D gene ambiguous. The CDR3 sequence is 13 residues long. Germline assignment: CDR1 PRHDT and CDR2 FYEKMQ (reference sequence). V dropped 0 bases and J dropped 8 bases, with 7 bases sitting between them. For the CDR3, the DNA is TGTGCCAGCAGCTTAGGTATAGAGGAAAAACTGTTTTTT. Protein: CASSLGIEEKLFF.

The chain has TRBV4-1 and TRBJ2-1; D remains unclear. CDR1 MGHRA and CDR2 YSYEKL come from the germline V gene. Trimming left V 0 bases short and J 5 bases short, with 5 bases between. The CDR3 has 13 amino acids. CDR3 sequence reads: CASSQDGHNEQFF. In DNA, the CDR3 is TGCGCCAGCAGCCAAGACGGTCACAATGAGCAGTTCTTC.

V usage is TRBV3-1 (or the pseudogene TRBV3-2) and J usage is TRBJ2-3; 12 bases agree with TRBD2. CDR3 size: 17 residues. CDR1 is LGHDT, CDR2 YNNKEL, per germline (reference sequence). With V trimmed by 0 bases and J by 3 bases, 4 bases remained unmatched. The CDR3 spells CASSQEVTSGRTDTQYF. CDR3 bases: TGTGCCAGCAGCCAAGAGGTGACTAGCGGGAGAACAGATACGCAGTATTTT.

The gene calls are TRBV27 and TRBJ2-2; 9 bases are a match to TRBD1. Trimming took 2 bases from V and 2 from J; bases not matched to a gene: 6. Germline CDR1 and CDR2: MNHEY and SMNVEV (reference sequence). The CDR3 runs 17 residues. For the CDR3, the DNA is TGTGCCAGCAGTTTAAAGGCGGGACAGGGAAACACCGGGGAGCTGTTTTTT. This encodes CASSLKAGQGNTGELFF.

The V and J genes are TRBV7-9 and TRBJ2-1; D ambiguous. Trimming stripped 7 bases from V and 10 bases from J, with 11 bases between. The CDR3 is made up of 11 amino acids. The V gene's germline CDR1 is SEHNR and CDR2 FQNEAQ (reference sequence). The CDR3 spells CASTPYGEQFF. DNA for the CDR3: TGTGCCAGCACCCCGTACGGGGAGCAGTTCTTC.

CDR3 DNA: TGCGCCAGCACCCCGCTGCAGCGGGGGGGTGGAGAGCAGTACTTC. Protein product: CASTPLQRGGGEQYF. The chain combines TRBV10-2 with TRBJ2-7; 10 positions agree with TRBD2. Germline CDR1 is WSHSY and CDR2 is SAAADI. CDR3 length equals 15 residues. Trimming removed 7 bases from V and 7 bases from J; junction bases left unmatched: 13.

The gene calls are TRBV18 and TRBJ2-7; D remains ambiguous. Trimming stripped 3 bases from V and 2 bases from J, with 11 bases between. In germline, CDR1 is KGHSH, CDR2 LQKENI. CDR3 length: 14 residues. CDR3 sequence: CASSPVDTTYEQYF. CDR3 bases: TGTGCCAGCTCACCGGTAGACACAACCTACGAGCAGTACTTC. Using reference TRBV18 and TRBJ2-7 for the parts outside the CDR3, the full variable domain is NAGVMQNPRHLVRRRGQEARLRCSPMKGHSHVYWYRQLPEEGLKFMVYLQKENIIDESGMPKERFSAEFPKEGPSILRIQQVVRGDSAAYFCASSPVDTTYEQYFGPGTRLTVT.

The chain combines TRBV24-1 with TRBJ1-4, with 12 bases fitting TRBD1. The CDR3 loop spans 18 amino acids. V trimming: 5 bases; J trimming: 2 bases; junction bases outside the gene matches: 8. Germline V gene sequence: CDR1 KGHDR, CDR2 SFDVKD. The CDR3 reads CATSGGTGGRKTNEKLFF. In DNA form, the CDR3 reads TGTGCCACCAGTGGGGGGACAGGGGGCCGAAAGACTAATGAAAAACTGTTTTTT.

The CDR3 sequence is CASSQDFGTGGGYGYTF. The CDR3 DNA is TGCGCCAGCAGCCAAGATTTTGGGACAGGGGGTGGCTATGGCTACACCTTC. The chain carries TRBV4-3 and TRBJ1-2; 11 nucleotides agree with TRBD1. The trim removed 0 bases at V and 4 bases at J, leaving 7 bases unmatched. CDR1 is LGHNA, CDR2 YSLEER, per germline. This CDR3 comprises 17 residues.

The chain links TRBV12-3 or TRBV12-4 to TRBJ2-5; possibly TRBD2 for D (5 bases). This CDR3 is built from 11 residues. Trimming removed 6 bases from V and 7 bases from J, with 9 bases in between. The CDR3 DNA follows: TGTGCCAGCAGCCACGGAGGGACCCAGTACTTC. Translated: CASSHGGTQYF.

There are a few counts of this clone. The rearrangement joins TRBV18 to TRBJ2-7; 9 bases agree with TRBD1. V shed 5 bases, J shed 3 bases, and the junction held 2 bases outside the gene matches. Looked up from germline, CDR1 is KGHSH and CDR2 is LQKENI. This CDR3 has 13 residues. The CDR3 sequence: CASSSDRGYEQYF. DNA of the CDR3: TGTGCCAGCTCATCGGACAGGGGCTACGAGCAGTACTTC.

V usage is TRBV7-9 and J usage is TRBJ1-4; 7 bases fit TRBD1. V shed 3 bases, J shed 3 bases, and the junction held 1 base outside the gene matches. The germline gives CDR1 SEHNR, CDR2 FQNEAQ (reference sequence). CDR3 length: 14 amino acids. CDR3 DNA sequence: TGTGCCAGCAGCTTGACAGGGCCTAATGAAAAACTGTTTTTT. This gives the protein CASSLTGPNEKLFF. The full variable domain, in which reference TRBV7-9 and TRBJ1-4 provide the parts outside the CDR3, is DTGVSQNPRHKITKRGQNVTFRCDPISEHNRLYWYRQTLGQGPEFLTYFQNEAQLEKSRLLSDRFSAERPKGSFSTLEIQRTEQGDSAMYLCASSLTGPNEKLFFGSGTQLSVL.

V gene TRBV3-1 (or the pseudogene TRBV3-2) combines with J gene TRBJ1-3, with D unresolved. Germline V lookup: CDR1 LGHDT, CDR2 YNNKEL (reference sequence). Trimming stripped 0 bases from V and 0 bases from J, with 6 bases between. The CDR3 covers 15 residues. The CDR3 nucleotides read TGTGCCAGCAGCCAAGAACCGAGCTCTGGAAACACCATATATTTT. It codes for CASSQEPSSGNTIYF.

The J gene is TRBJ1-6, the V gene TRBV19, with D uncertain. The ends were cut back, 6 bases at V and 4 bases at J, with 13 bases in the middle. Germline lookup yields CDR1 LNHDA and CDR2 SQIVND (reference sequence). This CDR3 has 15 amino acids. CDR3 in amino acids: CASSQDSWYNSPLHF. CDR3 nucleotide sequence: TGTGCCAGTAGCCAGGATTCGTGGTATAATTCACCCCTCCACTTT.

The V and J genes are TRBV20-1 and TRBJ2-5; D gene unclear. Trimming removed 3 bases from V and 8 bases from J, with 13 bases in between. The CDR3 runs 12 residues. Germline V lookup: CDR1 DFQATT, CDR2 SNEGSKA (reference sequence). CDR3 residues: CSASPAGYTQYF. CDR3 DNA: TGCAGTGCTAGTCCCGCCGGTTATACCCAGTACTTC.